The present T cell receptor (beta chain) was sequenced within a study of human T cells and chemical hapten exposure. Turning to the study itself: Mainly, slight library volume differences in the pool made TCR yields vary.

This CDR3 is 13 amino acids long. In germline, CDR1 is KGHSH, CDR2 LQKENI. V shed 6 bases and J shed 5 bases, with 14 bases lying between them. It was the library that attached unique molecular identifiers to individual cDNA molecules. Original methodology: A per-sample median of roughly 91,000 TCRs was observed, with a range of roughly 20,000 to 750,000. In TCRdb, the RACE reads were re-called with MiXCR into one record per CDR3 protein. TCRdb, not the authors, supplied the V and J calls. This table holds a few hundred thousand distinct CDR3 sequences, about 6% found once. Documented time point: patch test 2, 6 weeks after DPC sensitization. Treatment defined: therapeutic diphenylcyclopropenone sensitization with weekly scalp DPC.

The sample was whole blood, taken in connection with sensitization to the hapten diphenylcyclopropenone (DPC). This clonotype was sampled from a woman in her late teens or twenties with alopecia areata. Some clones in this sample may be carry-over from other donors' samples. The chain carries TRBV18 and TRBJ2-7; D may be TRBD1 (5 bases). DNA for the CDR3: TGTGCCAGCTCGCCCGGACATCTCCACGAGCAGTACTTC. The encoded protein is CASSPGHLHEQYF.